This TCR beta chain was found in a study of cytomegalovirus exposure and HLA in healthy donors (dated by TCRdb to about 2017). Notes on the research overall: An earlier analysis of several hundred of the donors reported approximately 290 Gb of sequence data and approximately 110 million unique TCR beta sequences from some 180 million T cells. The study combined high-throughput TCR immunosequencing, statistical association of individual TCRs with disease status, and machine learning to predict cytomegalovirus infection status. An early release that covered roughly 600 HLA-typed donors contained approximately 300 gigabases of sequencing data and tens of millions of unique TCR sequences. Rather than using new phenotypic data, the later analysis identified candidate immune exposures from TCR beta sequences and from how often those sequences occurred across donors. Every discovery cohort repertoire had been produced on one sequencing platform. An earlier analysis of around 540 of the donors applied high-throughput TCR beta sequencing to assess whether each TCR beta V gene segment acted as functional or pseudogenic. The number of typed donors differed by locus: about 620-640 for A, B, C, DRB1 and DQB1; approximately 530 for DQA1; around 610 for DPA1; and roughly 450 for DPB1. HLA typing included class I and class II loci at four-digit resolution. Because of strong linkage in the cohort, roughly five DR-DQ haplotypes were treated as single units for association and clustering. The aim of the study was to test whether cataloging public T cell receptors could identify signatures of past pathogen exposure. To study patterns of TCR occurrence, a later analysis re-analyzed previously published TCR beta repertoires from 600 to 750 donors and added high-resolution HLA genotyping. On average, around 240,000 unique TCR beta nucleotide sequences were sequenced per donor among fewer than 500 genotyped donors of the cohort, with 15% to 20% of those sequences being non-productive. The genetic ancestry cluster associated with self-reported Caucasian donors included 65% to 90% of the roughly 360 genotyped donors. The T cell repertoires of under 700 subjects were profiled by immunosequencing and related to cytomegalovirus serostatus. Besides the first cohort of under 700 subjects, a separate validation cohort made up of roughly 130 different subjects was used. Donor age, sex, ethnicity and CMV serostatus were collected together with the repertoire data. Genome-wide SNP genotypes for about 65% of the roughly 700 donors were used in a later genetic analysis, which treated that subset as a discovery cohort. Study-level results and caveats: Compared with equally common non-associated chains, HLA-associated TCR beta chains in a later analysis were more clonally expanded and had lower generation probabilities. Broadly in line with IMGT annotations, most TCR beta V segments showed up in productive rearrangements about 87% or about 30% of the time in an earlier analysis of 587 of the donors. A few of the identified cytomegalovirus-associated TCR beta chains were confirmed in vitro to be specific for cytomegalovirus antigens. Specific HLA alleles were associated with roughly 17,000 TCR beta sequences at a false discovery rate of 0.05 in a later analysis. In a later analysis, the rate of TCR association differed among HLA loci, with DRB1 alleles having the most associated TCRs and HLA-C alleles having the fewest. The study gave a list of about 160 TCR beta chains associated with cytomegalovirus. The classifier was reported to diagnose cytomegalovirus status with high specificity and sensitivity in both the original cohort and the validation cohort. Presence/absence analyses assumed roughly uniform sequencing depth across donors, an assumption that may not hold. A cluster of highly shared sequence variants was judged likely to be a technical artifact of the sequencing pipeline. According to a later analysis, most CMV-associated TCR beta chains appeared to be HLA-restricted, and the HLA associations seemed to be driven largely by CMV exposure. It was suggested by the authors that the approach could potentially be generalized to other disease states and immunological phenotypes. Strong co-occurrence of HLA alleles, especially DR and DQ, made assigning TCR associations to individual alleles difficult. In this cohort, only TCR beta chains were sequenced, and detectable features were limited by the absence of alpha or paired-chain data. Correlated functional status among segregating V segments might reflect linkage disequilibrium, but an unknown experimental factor could not be ruled out. According to a later genetic analysis, donors in an Asian-associated ancestry cluster had fewer N-insertions in productive TCRs than the approximately 650-donor mean. Some IMGT-functional V segments, including TRBV6-2 and TRBV6-3, could not be told apart with the 87-base-pair reads, so those segments were excluded. Because HLA typing was unavailable for some donors at each locus, only the typed subset was used in association tests. A later genetic analysis associated a missense DCLRE1C variant with V-gene and J-gene trimming of TCR beta chains, and an independent cohort replicated the association. According to a later analysis, parvovirus B19, influenza, CMV and Epstein-Barr virus appeared linked to several top co-occurrence clusters. A further reported finding was that TCR beta sequences accurately predicted the HLA-A and HLA-B alleles for most subjects in the first cohort. Because counts were too low, roughly 16 rarely observed V segments, including chromosome 9 orphons, were excluded from the earlier analysis of roughly 580 of the donors. Most TCR sequences were observed very rarely across donors, whereas some public TCRs were present in many individuals. For the cohort, immune exposure information was limited to CMV serostatus.

About this clone: Its antigen is not yet known. No clone much larger than this one lies a single base away; base qualities are absent.

In total, just over 650 healthy bone marrow donors made up the cohort. Cohort members were all nominally healthy when sampled, although unrecorded immune exposures were likely present. The donor tested CMV seropositive and was one of the 289 seropositive cohort members. Every donor gave a peripheral blood sample, and the peripheral blood mononuclear cells from that sample were used for TCR beta sequencing. The Qiagen DNeasy Blood Extraction Kit was used to extract genomic DNA from the blood cell samples. CDR1 and CDR2, looked up from the germline V gene (reference sequence), are SEHNR and FQNEAQ. The CDR3 sequence holds 16 residues, the cysteine and phenylalanine included. Of the read, only the CDR3 DNA is kept; its 48 bases are in frame from base 1. The V end gives up 6 bases and the J end 8 bases, leaving 12 bases in the junction not matched to a gene. The library was produced with the immunoSEQ multiplex PCR assay. For the multiplex PCR, a mixture combining 60 forward primers for TCR Vbeta segments and 13 reverse primers for TCR Jbeta segments was used. The CDR3 region of rearranged TCR beta genes was amplified from genomic DNA with a multiplex PCR assay. Amplified TCR beta libraries were sequenced as 87-base-pair reads on the Illumina HiSeq System. In the source study's methods: A later analysis counted about 80 million unique TCR beta chains across the 640 or so repertoires, and roughly 11 million of these chains were shared by at least two donors. Raw reads were error-corrected and collapsed into unique sequences with a nearest-neighbor algorithm that merged closely related sequences to remove PCR and sequencing errors. Alignment of CDR3 sequences to IMGT reference sequences was used to assign V, D and J gene segments. For a sequence to be retained, a match of at least six nucleotides to both a V gene segment and a J gene segment was required. Rearrangements were called productive when the CDR3 lacked stop codons and stayed in frame with V and J; all others were non-productive. CDR3 was defined according to IMGT convention as the region running from the second conserved V-encoded cysteine to the conserved J-encoded phenylalanine. The earlier analysis of about 530 of the donors excluded any sequence lacking an unambiguous match to a single V gene segment. In an earlier analysis of 587 of the donors, V segments were called functional above 56.7% productive rearrangements and were called segregating when the between-donor standard deviation exceeded 5%. A statistical classification framework was built for diagnosing cytomegalovirus status from the catalog of TCR beta chain sequences. In a later analysis, V and J genes were assigned by comparing TCR nucleotide sequences against IMGT/GENE-DB human TR gene sequences. In a later analysis, CDR3 sequences and most-parsimonious VDJ recombination scenarios were assigned using the TCRdist pipeline. A later analysis defined each TCR beta chain by its CDR3 amino acid sequence plus V-gene family, and excluded reads lacking a unique V-gene family. In a later analysis, nearly 600 highly shared, low-generation-probability nucleotide sequences were removed to address suspected cross-contamination and a sequencing artifact. In a later analysis, a clonal expansion index for each public chain was calculated from normalized within-repertoire ranks of inferred template counts. Generation probabilities in a later analysis came from a VDJ recombination model fitted to out-of-frame rearrangements, and those results were checked against IGoR. A later analysis scored TCR-TCR, TCR-HLA and TCR-CMV co-occurrence with hypergeometric tests, applying a repertoire-size bias correction to TCR pairs. In a later analysis, false discovery rates were estimated by permuting HLA or CMV assignments 20 times. In a later analysis, co-occurring TCRs were grouped using DBSCAN, and TCRdist sequence similarity was added for clustering within HLA-allele-positive subsets. For co-occurrence clustering, repertoires with fewer than 30,000 or more than 120,000 public chains were excluded, along with a handful of repertoires with anomalous nucleotide sharing. TCRdb re-hosts the immuneACCESS table, in-frame sequences only. Its copies lack some clones; in the studies checked, an unresolved V gene accounts for under half of them, and the cause for the rest is not known. The V and J calls and clone size were taken over from that table, and D and trimming were inferred from the DNA. The sample table records 150,000 to 200,000 clones; 83% of these occur just once. In total, the top ten clones hold less than 2% of the sample.

This chain is built from TRBV7-9 and TRBJ2-1; the central 11 bases match TRBD2. The TCR sequence derives from a man in his forties or fifties in good health and CMV-seropositive. The sequencing sample was made of PBMCs. The CDR3 protein sequence reads: CASSRSSSGRFYEQFF. In nucleotides, the sequence is TGTGCCAGCAGTCGATCCTCTAGCGGGAGGTTCTATGAGCAGTTCTTC.